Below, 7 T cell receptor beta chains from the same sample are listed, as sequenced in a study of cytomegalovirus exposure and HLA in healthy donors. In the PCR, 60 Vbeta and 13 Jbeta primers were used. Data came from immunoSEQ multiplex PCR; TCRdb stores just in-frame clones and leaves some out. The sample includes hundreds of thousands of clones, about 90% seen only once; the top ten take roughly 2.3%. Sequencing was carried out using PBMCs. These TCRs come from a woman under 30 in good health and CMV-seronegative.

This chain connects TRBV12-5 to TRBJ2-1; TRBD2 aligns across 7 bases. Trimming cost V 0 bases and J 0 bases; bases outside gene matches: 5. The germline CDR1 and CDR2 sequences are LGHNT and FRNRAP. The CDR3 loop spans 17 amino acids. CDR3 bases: TGTGCTAGTGGTTTGGTACCTAGCGGAACCTCCTACAATGAGCAGTTCTTC. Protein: CASGLVPSGTSYNEQFF.

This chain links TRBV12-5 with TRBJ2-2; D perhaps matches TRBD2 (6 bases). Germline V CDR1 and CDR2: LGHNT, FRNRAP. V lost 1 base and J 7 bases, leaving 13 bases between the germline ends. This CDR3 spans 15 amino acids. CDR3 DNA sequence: TGTGCTAGTGGTTTGGCACCTTCGGGGGTCGGGGAGCTGTTTTTT. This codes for CASGLAPSGVGELFF. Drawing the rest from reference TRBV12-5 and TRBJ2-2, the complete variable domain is DARVTQTPRHKVTEMGQEVTMRCQPILGHNTVFWYRQTMMQGLELLAYFRNRAPLDDSGMPKDRFSAEMPDATLATLKIQPSEPRDSAVYFCASGLAPSGVGELFFGEGSRLTVL.

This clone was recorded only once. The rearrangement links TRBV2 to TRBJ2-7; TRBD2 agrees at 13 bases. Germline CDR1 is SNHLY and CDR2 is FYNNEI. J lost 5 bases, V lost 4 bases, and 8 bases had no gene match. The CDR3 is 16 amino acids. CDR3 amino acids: CASSGSTSGGAHEQYF. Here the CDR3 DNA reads TGTGCCAGCAGTGGGTCTACTAGCGGGGGGGCCCACGAGCAGTACTTC.

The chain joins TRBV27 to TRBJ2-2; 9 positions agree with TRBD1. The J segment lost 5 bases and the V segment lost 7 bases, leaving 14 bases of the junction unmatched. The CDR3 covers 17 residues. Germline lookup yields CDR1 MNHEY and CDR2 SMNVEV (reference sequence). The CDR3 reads CASTQLTTTGGTGELFF. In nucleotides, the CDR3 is TGTGCCAGCACCCAACTTACGACGACAGGGGGAACCGGGGAGCTGTTTTTT.

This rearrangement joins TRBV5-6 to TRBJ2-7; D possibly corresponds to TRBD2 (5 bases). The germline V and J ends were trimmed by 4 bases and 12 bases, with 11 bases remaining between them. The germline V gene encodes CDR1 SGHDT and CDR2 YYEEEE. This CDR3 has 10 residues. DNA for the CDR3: TGTGCCAGCAGCGAACTAGGACGGTACTTC. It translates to CASSELGRYF.

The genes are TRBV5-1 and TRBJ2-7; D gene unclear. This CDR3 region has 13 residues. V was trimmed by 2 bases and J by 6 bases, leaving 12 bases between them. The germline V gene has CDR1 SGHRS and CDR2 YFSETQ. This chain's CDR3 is CASSLALESEQYF. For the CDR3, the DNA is TGCGCCAGCAGCTTAGCCTTGGAGAGCGAGCAGTACTTC.

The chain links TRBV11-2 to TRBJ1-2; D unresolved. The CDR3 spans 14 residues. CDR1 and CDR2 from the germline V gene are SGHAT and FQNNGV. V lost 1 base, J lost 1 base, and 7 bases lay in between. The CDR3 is CASSLVGSNYGYTF. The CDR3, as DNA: TGTGCCAGCAGCTTAGTTGGCAGTAACTATGGCTACACCTTC.